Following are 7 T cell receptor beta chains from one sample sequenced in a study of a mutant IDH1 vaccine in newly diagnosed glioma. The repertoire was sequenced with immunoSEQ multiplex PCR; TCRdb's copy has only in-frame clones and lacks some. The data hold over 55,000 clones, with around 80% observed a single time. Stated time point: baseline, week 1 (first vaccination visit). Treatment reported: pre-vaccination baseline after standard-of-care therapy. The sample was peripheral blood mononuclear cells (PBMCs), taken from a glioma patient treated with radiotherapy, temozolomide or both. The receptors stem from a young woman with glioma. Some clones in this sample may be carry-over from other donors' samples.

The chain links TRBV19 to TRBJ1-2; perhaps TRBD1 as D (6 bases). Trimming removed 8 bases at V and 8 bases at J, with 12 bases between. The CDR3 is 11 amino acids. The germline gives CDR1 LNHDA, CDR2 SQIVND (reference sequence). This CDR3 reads CASFQGGGYTF. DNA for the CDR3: TGTGCCAGTTTCCAAGGGGGGGGCTACACCTTC.

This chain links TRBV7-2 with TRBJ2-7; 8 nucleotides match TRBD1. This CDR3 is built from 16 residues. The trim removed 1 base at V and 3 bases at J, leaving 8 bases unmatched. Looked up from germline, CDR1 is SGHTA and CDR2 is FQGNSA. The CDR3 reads CASSLDLGQGSYEQYF. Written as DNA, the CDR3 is TGTGCCAGCAGCTTAGATCTAGGACAGGGAAGCTACGAGCAGTACTTC.

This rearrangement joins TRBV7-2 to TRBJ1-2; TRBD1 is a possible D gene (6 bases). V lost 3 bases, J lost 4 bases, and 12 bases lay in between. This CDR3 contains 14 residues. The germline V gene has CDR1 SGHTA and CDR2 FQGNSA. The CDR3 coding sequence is TGTGCCAGCAGCTTGACAGGACACTCCTATGGCTACACCTTC. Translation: CASSLTGHSYGYTF. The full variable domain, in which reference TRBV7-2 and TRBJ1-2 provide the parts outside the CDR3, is GAGVSQSPSNKVTEKGKDVELRCDPISGHTALYWYRQSLGQGLEFLIYFQGNSAPDKSGLPSDRFSAERTGGSVSTLTIQRTQQEDSAVYLCASSLTGHSYGYTFGSGTRLTVV.

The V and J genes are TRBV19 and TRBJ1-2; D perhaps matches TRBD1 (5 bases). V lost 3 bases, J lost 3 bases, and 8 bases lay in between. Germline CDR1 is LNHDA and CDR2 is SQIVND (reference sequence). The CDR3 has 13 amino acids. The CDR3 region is CASSIKGYYGYTF. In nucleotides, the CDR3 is TGTGCCAGTAGTATTAAGGGGTACTATGGCTACACCTTC. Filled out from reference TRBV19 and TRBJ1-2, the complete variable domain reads DGGITQSPKYLFRKEGQNVTLSCEQNLNHDAMYWYRQDPGQGLRLIYYSQIVNDFQKGDIAEGYSVSREKKESFPLTVTSAQKNPTAFYLCASSIKGYYGYTFGSGTRLTVV.

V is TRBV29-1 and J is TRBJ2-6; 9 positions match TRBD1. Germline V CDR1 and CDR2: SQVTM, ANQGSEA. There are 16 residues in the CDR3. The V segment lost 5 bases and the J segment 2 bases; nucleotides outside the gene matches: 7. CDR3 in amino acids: CSVPRTGVTGANVLTF. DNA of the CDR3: TGCAGCGTTCCAAGGACAGGGGTGACTGGGGCCAACGTCCTGACTTTC.

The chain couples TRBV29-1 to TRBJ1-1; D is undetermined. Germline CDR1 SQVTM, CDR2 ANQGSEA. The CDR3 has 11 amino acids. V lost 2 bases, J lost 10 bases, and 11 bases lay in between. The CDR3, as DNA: TGCAGCGTTGAAAACCCCCGGGGAGCTTTCTTT. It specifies CSVENPRGAFF.

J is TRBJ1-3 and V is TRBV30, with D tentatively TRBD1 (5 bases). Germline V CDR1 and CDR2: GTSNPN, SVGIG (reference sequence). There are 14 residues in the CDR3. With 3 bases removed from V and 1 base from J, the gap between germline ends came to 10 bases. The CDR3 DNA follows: TGTGCCTGGAGGGTAACAGGTTCTGGAAACACCATATATTTT. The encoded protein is CAWRVTGSGNTIYF.